These 32 T cell receptor beta chains came from one sample sequenced in a study of Ad26.COV2.S vaccination and SARS-CoV-2 variants. Here immunoSEQ multiplex PCR was the method, and the copy in TCRdb shows in-frame clones only, minus some. This table holds more than 350,000 clones, approximately 90% found once. Indicated treatment: some 19 received Ad26.COV2.S at low or high dose, single or two shots; several received placebo; per-sample allocation not given. Repertoires come from day 63 after the first vaccine or placebo injection. The source was peripheral blood, collected in a trial of Ad26.COV2.S vaccine versus placebo. All receptors come from a person aged 18-65 years who received the Ad26.COV2.S COVID-19 vaccine or a placebo.

The genes are TRBV10-2 and TRBJ1-6, with TRBD1 identical over 7 bases. V lost 8 bases, J lost 8 bases, and 6 bases stayed unmatched. The CDR3 loop spans 13 amino acids. Germline loops: CDR1 WSHSY, CDR2 SAAADI. This CDR3 reads CASRRQGDSPLHF. Here the CDR3 DNA reads TGCGCCAGCCGGAGACAGGGAGATTCACCCCTCCACTTT.

This chain joins TRBV5-4 and TRBJ1-5, with D unclear. CDR1 and CDR2 from the germline V gene are SGHNT and YYREEE (reference sequence). The CDR3 has 15 residues. The V end lost 0 bases, the J end lost 4 bases, and 11 bases lay between the germline ends. The CDR3 loop is CASSLDGSPNQPQHF. CDR3 DNA: TGTGCCAGCAGCTTGGATGGCAGCCCGAATCAGCCCCAGCATTTT.

The V call is TRBV9, the J call TRBJ1-5, with D uncertain. Per germline, CDR1 SGDLS and CDR2 YYNGEE. The germline V and J ends were trimmed by 5 bases and 4 bases, with 10 bases remaining between them. The CDR3 is 13 residues long. The CDR3 nucleotides read TGTGCCAGCAGTCGGGAGTATAATCAGCCCCAGCATTTT. It translates to CASSREYNQPQHF.

A word on this clone: The sample contains more than one DNA sequence encoding this CDR3. The V and J genes are TRBV5-1 and TRBJ1-1; no clear D. CDR3 size: 13 residues. Trimming removed 3 bases at V and 1 base at J, with 7 bases between. Germline-derived CDR1 and CDR2 are SGHRS and YFSETQ. The DNA of the CDR3 is TGCGCCAGCAGCTCGAGAGGGAACACTGAAGCTTTCTTT. Amino acids: CASSSRGNTEAFF.

This rearrangement joins TRBV3-1 (or the pseudogene TRBV3-2) to TRBJ1-1; tentatively, D is TRBD1 (5 bases). The CDR3 contains 18 residues. Per the germline V gene, CDR1 is LGHDT and CDR2 is YNNKEL (reference sequence). Trimming pared 4 bases from V and 0 bases from J, leaving 21 bases between. The CDR3 loop is CASSPYRGVGRVNTEAFF. Here the CDR3 DNA reads TGTGCCAGCAGCCCATATAGGGGCGTTGGGCGGGTGAACACTGAAGCTTTCTTT.

The sample holds one count of this clone. The chain carries TRBV19 and TRBJ2-3; maybe TRBD1 (6 bases). Germline CDR1 LNHDA, CDR2 SQIVND (reference sequence). V was pared by 7 bases and J by 0 bases, with 14 bases between. The CDR3 has 15 amino acids. CDR3 in amino acids: CASTETGFSTDTQYF. CDR3 sequence (DNA): TGTGCCAGTACCGAGACAGGCTTCAGCACAGATACGCAGTATTTT.

The rearrangement links TRBV14 to TRBJ2-4; 9 nucleotides agree with TRBD2. With 0 bases clipped from V and 6 bases from J, the junction kept 6 bases outside the gene matches. The CDR3 covers 16 residues. Per germline, CDR1 SGHDN and CDR2 FVKESK. CDR3 in DNA: TGTGCCAGCAGCCAAGAGGTAGCGGGAGATGGAAACATTCAGTACTTC. It codes for CASSQEVAGDGNIQYF.

V and J are TRBV10-3 and TRBJ2-2; tentatively, D is TRBD2 (5 bases). CDR1 and CDR2 (germline): ENHRY, SYGVKD. The CDR3 loop spans 14 amino acids. Trimming removed 5 bases from V and 6 bases from J, with 13 bases in between. The CDR3 DNA follows: TGTGCCATCAGTACCTTGGAAGCGGCCGGGGAGCTGTTTTTT. It codes for CAISTLEAAGELFF.

The rearrangement links TRBV4-1 to TRBJ2-5; 12 bases fit TRBD2. Germline CDR1 and CDR2: MGHRA and YSYEKL. The V gene end was trimmed by 2 bases and the J gene end by 2 bases; junction bases not matched to a gene: 6. The CDR3 is made up of 17 amino acids. Here the CDR3 reads CASSQLRTSGAQETQYF. For the CDR3, the DNA is TGCGCCAGCAGCCAACTAAGGACTAGCGGGGCACAAGAGACCCAGTACTTC.

The chain is built from TRBV2 and TRBJ2-2, with 11 bases aligning to TRBD1. Unmatched junction bases numbered 17, after V lost 10 bases and J lost 4 bases. The CDR3 is 18 amino acids. Per the germline V gene, CDR1 is SNHLY and CDR2 is FYNNEI. The CDR3 protein is CATRSGTGGFSVTGELFF. CDR3 nucleotide sequence: TGTGCCACCCGATCCGGGACAGGGGGTTTTTCGGTCACCGGGGAGCTGTTTTTT.

This CDR3 reads CASSSSTSGSSTDTQYF. The CDR3 coding sequence is TGTGCCAGCAGCTCCTCGACTAGCGGAAGCTCCACAGATACGCAGTATTTT. The chain recombines TRBV7-9 with TRBJ2-3; 9 positions match TRBD2. With 4 bases clipped from V and 2 bases from J, the junction kept 10 bases outside the gene matches. The length of the CDR3 is 17 residues. Germline V gene sequence: CDR1 SEHNR, CDR2 FQNEAQ (reference sequence).

The J gene is TRBJ2-7, the V gene TRBV6-5, with 7 bases identical to TRBD2. Germline values: CDR1 MNHEY, CDR2 SVGAGI. The CDR3 length is 15 residues. J was trimmed by 3 bases and V by 6 bases; bases with no gene match: 11. The CDR3 spells CASRGGPSGFYEQYF. CDR3 sequence (DNA): TGTGCCAGCAGGGGTGGGCCTAGCGGCTTCTACGAGCAGTACTTC.

The chain recombines TRBV19 with TRBJ2-2; 7 nucleotides agree with TRBD2. Germline V gene data show CDR1 as LNHDA and CDR2 as SQIVND (reference sequence). This CDR3 comprises 17 residues. V lost 7 bases, J lost 0 bases, and 11 bases stayed unmatched. Here the CDR3 reads CASTQRSSGPNTGELFF. The DNA of the CDR3 is TGTGCCAGTACCCAAAGGTCTAGCGGCCCGAACACCGGGGAGCTGTTTTTT.

The rearrangement uses TRBV7-8 and TRBJ1-2, with D maybe TRBD1 (6 bases). The germline V gene encodes CDR1 SGHVS and CDR2 FQNEAQ. CDR3 length equals 14 residues. Trimming left V 6 bases short and J 2 bases short, with 13 bases between. The CDR3 spells CASSVGTRNYGYTF. The CDR3 coding sequence is TGTGCCAGCAGTGTCGGGACACGGAACTATGGCTACACCTTC.

The CDR3 loop reads CASSQEVNYGGELFF. The CDR3 DNA is TGTGCCAGCAGCCAAGAGGTGAATTATGGCGGGGAGCTGTTTTTT. The chain links TRBV4-2 to TRBJ2-2, with unresolved D. Germline V gene data show CDR1 as LGHNA and CDR2 as YNFKEQ. Trimming took 0 bases from V and 7 from J, leaving 12 bases between them. This CDR3 region has 15 residues.

V and J are TRBV5-1 and TRBJ2-2; 7 nucleotides align to TRBD2. The CDR3 extends over 15 amino acids. Unmatched junction bases numbered 4, after V lost 1 base and J lost 4 bases. Germline-derived CDR1 and CDR2 are SGHRS and YFSETQ. In DNA, the CDR3 is TGCGCCAGCAGCTTGACTAGCGTGGCCACCGGGGAGCTGTTTTTT. Translation gives CASSLTSVATGELFF. The full variable domain, with the rest looked up from reference TRBV5-1 and TRBJ2-2, is KAGVTQTPRYLIKTRGQQVTLSCSPISGHRSVSWYQQTPGQGLQFLFEYFSETQRNKGNFPGRFSGRQFSNSRSEMNVSTLELGDSALYLCASSLTSVATGELFFGEGSRLTVL.

The table lists this clone with a few counts. The rearrangement links TRBV2 to TRBJ1-6, with D unresolved. Deletions cut 2 bases from V and 10 bases from J, with 12 bases between. CDR1 and CDR2 from the germline V gene are SNHLY and FYNNEI. This CDR3 is 14 amino acids long. The CDR3: CASSEREKASPLHF. CDR3 bases: TGTGCCAGCAGTGAAAGAGAAAAAGCGTCACCCCTCCACTTT. The complete variable domain, with remaining parts taken from reference TRBV2 and TRBJ1-6, reads EPEVTQTPSHQVTQMGQEVILRCVPISNHLYFYWYRQILGQKVEFLVSFYNNEISEKSEIFDDQFSVERPDGSNFTLKIRSTKLEDSAMYFCASSEREKASPLHFGNGTRLTVT.

This clone turned up a few times. The chain uses TRBV5-8 and TRBJ2-7; D might be TRBD1 or TRBD2, each matching 5 bases. From germline, CDR1 is SGHTS and CDR2 YDEGEE. Deletions cut 2 bases from V and 5 bases from J, with 17 bases between. The CDR3 runs 15 residues. Here the CDR3 DNA reads TGTGCCAGCAGCTTTGGTAGGGGCCTGGGGGACGAGCAGTACTTC. It specifies CASSFGRGLGDEQYF.

The gene calls are TRBV3-1 (or the pseudogene TRBV3-2) and TRBJ1-2; 8 bases are shared with TRBD1. Trimming took 4 bases from V and 6 from J; bases not matched to a gene: 10. CDR3 size: 15 residues. Germline values: CDR1 LGHDT, CDR2 YNNKEL (reference sequence). The CDR3 here is CASSPTDRGVDGYTF. The CDR3 DNA is TGTGCCAGCAGCCCGACCGACAGGGGAGTCGATGGCTACACCTTC.

The rearrangement joins TRBV30 to TRBJ2-2, with 7 bases that match TRBD2. The CDR3 is 16 residues long. Germline trimming cut 2 bases from V and 2 bases from J; bases unmatched to any gene: 8. Germline V gives CDR1 GTSNPN, CDR2 SVGIG (reference sequence). CDR3 DNA: TGTGCCTGGAGTAAAGGGCTAGCGGTTAACACCGGGGAGCTGTTTTTT. It encodes CAWSKGLAVNTGELFF.

CDR3 in amino acids: CASSPSGPGTDTQYF. Here the CDR3 DNA reads TGTGCCAGCTCACCGAGCGGGCCCGGCACAGATACGCAGTATTTT. The chain uses TRBV18 and TRBJ2-3; D is perhaps TRBD2 (6 bases). V was pared by 3 bases and J by 1 base, with 11 bases between. The CDR3 consists of 15 residues. Germline CDR1 is KGHSH and CDR2 is LQKENI.

The genes are TRBV12-3 or TRBV12-4 and TRBJ1-1; D is unresolved. CDR3 length: 13 amino acids. Deletions cut 3 bases from V and 2 bases from J, with 7 bases between. The CDR3 spells CASSFSENTEAFF. Here the CDR3 DNA reads TGTGCCAGCAGTTTTTCTGAAAACACTGAAGCTTTCTTT.

The chain couples TRBV30 to TRBJ2-7; D not resolved. The germline V gene encodes CDR1 GTSNPN and CDR2 SVGIG (reference sequence). V lost 7 bases to trimming and J lost 0 bases, with 22 bases between them. The CDR3 runs to 16 residues. The CDR3 loop reads CAYEPPWGLSSYEQYF. The CDR3 DNA follows: TGTGCCTATGAACCCCCCTGGGGTTTGAGCTCCTACGAGCAGTACTTC.

V usage is TRBV5-1 and J usage is TRBJ1-3, with 7 bases fitting TRBD1. The CDR3 length is 16 residues. V was clipped by 2 bases and J by 0 bases; unmatched bases: 5. Germline CDR1 reads SGHRS; CDR2 reads YFSETQ. CDR3 protein: CASSLGDSNSGNTIYF. As DNA, the CDR3 is TGCGCCAGCAGCTTAGGGGACAGTAACTCTGGAAACACCATATATTTT.

This chain joins TRBV10-2 and TRBJ2-7; 7 bases line up with TRBD1. The CDR3 runs to 14 residues. After removal of 6 bases from V and 5 bases from J, the junction contained 10 bases not matched to a gene. CDR1 and CDR2 (germline): WSHSY, SAAADI. CDR3 nucleotides: TGCGCCAGCAGGCCAATCGGACAGGCCGACGAGCAGTACTTC. Protein product: CASRPIGQADEQYF.

J is TRBJ2-7 and V is TRBV6-2 or TRBV6-3; D might be TRBD1 (6 bases). Trimming left V 2 bases short and J 7 bases short, with 24 bases between. This CDR3 contains 17 residues. CDR1 MNHEY and CDR2 SVGEGT come from the germline V gene. The CDR3 sequence: CASSYKVGANILEEQYF. Here the CDR3 DNA reads TGTGCCAGCAGTTACAAAGTGGGGGCGAACATTCTTGAGGAGCAGTACTTC.

V gene TRBV30 combines with J gene TRBJ2-2; no definite D call. The germline V gene has CDR1 GTSNPN and CDR2 SVGIG (reference sequence). There are 16 residues in the CDR3. V was clipped by 3 bases and J by 8 bases, with 22 bases between them. DNA for the CDR3: TGTGCCTGGAGACAGCAGAACCTTCGGGTGAGGGGGGAGCTGTTTTTT. Protein sequence: CAWRQQNLRVRGELFF. Looking up the rest from reference TRBV30 and TRBJ2-2 gives the full variable domain: SQTIHQWPATLVQPVGSPLSLECTVEGTSNPNLYWYRQAAGRGLQLLFYSVGIGQISSEVPQNLSASRPQDRQFILSSKKLLLSDSGFYLCAWRQQNLRVRGELFFGEGSRLTVL.

The CDR3 DNA reads TGTGCCAGTAGCCTCTTAGCGGGAACGCAGTTCTTC. As protein: CASSLLAGTQFF. The chain is built from TRBV19 and TRBJ2-1; 8 nucleotides match TRBD2. With 6 bases clipped from V and 12 bases from J, the junction kept 7 bases outside the gene matches. The CDR3 runs to 12 residues. Germline values: CDR1 LNHDA, CDR2 SQIVND (reference sequence).

This clone was picked up one time. Just one base apart from a much larger clone, this may be a read error. This chain connects TRBV6-5 to TRBJ1-1; the D is unclear. The CDR3 is 12 residues long. Germline assignment: CDR1 MNHEY and CDR2 SVGAGI. With 6 bases removed from V and 3 bases from J, the gap between germline ends came to 8 bases. The CDR3 coding sequence is TGTGCCAGCAGCGGAGTCGACACTGAAGCTTTCTTT. Amino acid sequence: CASSGVDTEAFF.

CDR3 bases: TGTGCCAGCAGCGTAGACCAACTAGCGGGGACTAACACCGGGGAGCTGTTTTTT. Its translation is CASSVDQLAGTNTGELFF. The V call is TRBV9, the J call TRBJ2-2; 10 bases align to TRBD2. The CDR3 sequence is 18 residues long. CDR1 and CDR2 (germline): SGDLS, YYNGEE. V lost 0 bases, J lost 2 bases, and 7 bases stayed unmatched.

The genes are TRBV3-1 (or the pseudogene TRBV3-2) and TRBJ1-2, with D hard to call. The CDR3 loop spans 16 amino acids. The V and J ends lost 1 base and 4 bases respectively, with 16 bases between them. Germline CDR1 is LGHDT and CDR2 is YNNKEL (reference sequence). This CDR3 is CASSQVPRTGSYGYTF. Here the CDR3 DNA reads TGTGCCAGCAGCCAAGTTCCCCGGACCGGCTCCTATGGCTACACCTTC.

The genes are TRBV18 and TRBJ2-1, with 8 bases lining up with TRBD2. From germline, CDR1 is KGHSH and CDR2 LQKENI. Trimming removed 1 base from V and 6 bases from J; junction bases left unmatched: 8. The CDR3 totals 16 residues. The CDR3 loop reads CASSPHPPGTSNEQFF. The CDR3 DNA reads TGTGCCAGCTCACCACACCCACCCGGGACTAGCAATGAGCAGTTCTTC.